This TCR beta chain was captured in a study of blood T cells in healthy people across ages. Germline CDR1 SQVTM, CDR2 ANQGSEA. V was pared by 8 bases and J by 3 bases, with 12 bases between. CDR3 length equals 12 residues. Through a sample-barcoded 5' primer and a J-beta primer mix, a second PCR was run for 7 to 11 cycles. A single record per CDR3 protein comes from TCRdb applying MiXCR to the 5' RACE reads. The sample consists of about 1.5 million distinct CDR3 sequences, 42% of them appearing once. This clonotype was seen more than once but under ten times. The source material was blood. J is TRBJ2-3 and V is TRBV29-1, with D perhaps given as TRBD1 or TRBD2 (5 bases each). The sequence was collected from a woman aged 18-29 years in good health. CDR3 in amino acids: CSSGARTDTQYF. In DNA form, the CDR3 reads TGCAGCTCCGGGGCCCGGACAGATACGCAGTATTTT.